Presented here are 20 T cell receptor beta chains from one specimen sequenced in a study of cytomegalovirus exposure and HLA in healthy donors. PCR used 60 Vbeta primers and 13 Jbeta primers. Repertoires were generated with immunoSEQ multiplex PCR, while TCRdb's copy carries only in-frame clones and drops some. This sample lists about 160,000 clones; its ten largest clones have roughly 2%. The sample taken for sequencing was PBMCs. These receptors were taken from a man aged 25-45 years in good health and CMV-seronegative.

This rearrangement joins TRBV19 to TRBJ1-2; D is unresolved. Germline-derived CDR1 and CDR2 are LNHDA and SQIVND (reference sequence). V was trimmed by 0 bases and J by 4 bases, leaving 12 bases between them. This CDR3 contains 15 residues. The CDR3 bases are TGTGCCAGTAGTATAGATGATGTGCCGGGCTATGGCTACACCTTC. Translated: CASSIDDVPGYGYTF.

This sequence joins TRBV5-4 and TRBJ2-1; 10 positions agree with TRBD1. Looked up from germline, CDR1 is SGHNT and CDR2 is YYREEE (reference sequence). With V trimmed by 4 bases and J by 6 bases, 7 bases remained unmatched. The CDR3 totals 15 residues. CDR3 protein: CASSRRQGAGNEQFF. CDR3 DNA sequence: TGTGCCAGCAGCCGCAGACAGGGGGCGGGCAATGAGCAGTTCTTC.

The chain has TRBV28 and TRBJ2-2; the D gene is possibly TRBD1 (6 bases). Germline V gives CDR1 MDHEN, CDR2 SYDVKM. Trimming pared 6 bases from V and 5 bases from J, leaving 10 bases between. CDR3 length: 13 amino acids. DNA of the CDR3: TGTGCCAGCAGCCTAAGGGGGACCGGGGAGCTGTTTTTT. This translates into CASSLRGTGELFF.

The rearrangement joins TRBV7-9 to TRBJ2-1, with 14 bases matching TRBD2. The CDR3 extends over 16 amino acids. Unmatched junction bases numbered 2, after V lost 5 bases and J lost 2 bases. The germline gives CDR1 SEHNR, CDR2 FQNEAQ (reference sequence). DNA of the CDR3: TGTGCCAGCAGCACGACTAGCGGGAGGGCCTACAATGAGCAGTTCTTC. Translated: CASSTTSGRAYNEQFF.

The V and J genes are TRBV2 and TRBJ1-4; 8 bases map to TRBD1. Germline-derived CDR1 and CDR2 are SNHLY and FYNNEI. The CDR3 spans 15 residues. Unmatched junction bases numbered 8, after V lost 7 bases and J lost 4 bases. As DNA, the CDR3 is TGTGCCAGCAAAACGCGGACAGGGATTAATGAAAAACTGTTTTTT. Its translation is CASKTRTGINEKLFF.

The chain joins TRBV19 to TRBJ1-5; TRBD1 matches at 7 bases. With V trimmed by 10 bases and J by 5 bases, 8 bases remained unmatched. The CDR3 is 13 amino acids. CDR1 and CDR2 from the germline V gene are LNHDA and SQIVND (reference sequence). In nucleotides, the CDR3 is TGTGCCACCGGGGACAGTTATTATCAGCCCCAGCATTTT. It codes for CATGDSYYQPQHF.

V gene TRBV19 combines with J gene TRBJ2-7, with D maybe TRBD1 (5 bases). With 3 bases removed from V and 6 bases from J, the gap between germline ends came to 9 bases. Germline CDR1 and CDR2: LNHDA and SQIVND (reference sequence). This CDR3 contains 12 residues. CDR3 region: CASSIRVGEQYF. In DNA form, the CDR3 reads TGTGCCAGTAGTATCAGGGTGGGCGAGCAGTACTTC.

The CDR3 DNA is TGTGCCAGCAGTTACGGGGCGGGAGCATTAGTAAATGAGCAGTTCTTC. It translates to CASSYGAGALVNEQFF. This chain joins TRBV6-5 and TRBJ2-1, with TRBD2 matching over 7 bases. The V segment lost 2 bases and the J segment 7 bases; nucleotides outside the gene matches: 11. This CDR3 has 16 amino acids. The germline V gene has CDR1 MNHEY and CDR2 SVGAGI.

In nucleotides, the CDR3 is TGTGCCAGCAGTTTATCGTTCCCAGGGGGCAGGGCTGGAGGCTACACCTTC. Its translation is CASSLSFPGGRAGGYTF. The chain uses TRBV27 and TRBJ1-2; TRBD1 aligns across 8 bases. The V gene's germline CDR1 is MNHEY and CDR2 SMNVEV (reference sequence). This CDR3 is 17 amino acids long. The trim removed 0 bases at V and 8 bases at J, leaving 14 bases unmatched.

The chain is built from TRBV6-6 and TRBJ1-5; no reliable D call. Trimming removed 7 bases at V and 0 bases at J, with 7 bases between. CDR3 length: 13 amino acids. Looked up from germline, CDR1 is MNHNY and CDR2 is SVGAGI (reference sequence). The CDR3 DNA is TGTGCCAGCAAGCACGGTAGCAATCAGCCCCAGCATTTT. Protein: CASKHGSNQPQHF.

The chain joins TRBV6-1 to TRBJ2-7; weak D call: TRBD1 (5 bases). This CDR3 spans 12 amino acids. Per germline, CDR1 MNHNS and CDR2 SASEGT. The V gene lost 6 bases and the J gene lost 0 bases, with 6 bases spanning the gap. The CDR3 region is CASRTVSYEQYF. Written as DNA, the CDR3 is TGTGCCAGCAGGACAGTCTCCTACGAGCAGTACTTC.

V and J are TRBV7-9 and TRBJ1-5; the D gene is possibly TRBD1 (6 bases). This CDR3 is built from 13 residues. Trimming removed 3 bases from V and 4 bases from J, with 7 bases in between. CDR1 and CDR2 (germline): SEHNR, FQNEAQ (reference sequence). The CDR3 bases are TGTGCCAGCAGCTTGACAGGTAATCAGCCCCAGCATTTT. This gives the protein CASSLTGNQPQHF.

The chain couples TRBV7-3 to TRBJ2-2; 8 bases are a match to TRBD1. V trimming: 3 bases; J trimming: 2 bases; junction bases outside the gene matches: 8. Germline CDR1 SGHTA, CDR2 FQGTGA. There are 17 residues in the CDR3. This chain's CDR3 is CASSFNSGTGNTGELFF. The CDR3 nucleotides read TGTGCCAGCAGCTTCAATTCCGGGACAGGAAACACCGGGGAGCTGTTTTTT.

The genes are TRBV27 and TRBJ2-6; possible D gene TRBD1, 6 bases. Germline CDR1 is MNHEY and CDR2 is SMNVEV (reference sequence). The CDR3 contains 14 residues. V was trimmed by 8 bases and J by 0 bases, leaving 8 bases between them. This CDR3 reads CASGQHSGANVLTF. CDR3 sequence (DNA): TGTGCCAGCGGACAGCACTCTGGGGCCAACGTCCTGACTTTC.

The chain links TRBV2 to TRBJ2-3; tentative D call: TRBD1 (5 bases). Trimming took off 7 bases at V and 2 bases at J, with 13 bases between the two ends. This CDR3 region has 14 residues. Germline CDR1 and CDR2: SNHLY and FYNNEI. The CDR3 loop is CASIKLGVTDTQYF. As DNA, the CDR3 is TGTGCCAGCATCAAGTTAGGGGTCACAGATACGCAGTATTTT.

The rearrangement uses TRBV5-1 and TRBJ2-5; 8 positions match TRBD1. V shed 1 base and J 2 bases; nucleotides not matched to a gene: 4. CDR1 is SGHRS and CDR2 is YFSETQ in the germline V gene. The length of the CDR3 is 15 residues. CDR3 protein: CASSLTDRVQETQYF. The CDR3 DNA follows: TGCGCCAGCAGCTTGACGGACAGGGTTCAAGAGACCCAGTACTTC.

The rearrangement uses TRBV9 and TRBJ2-1, with a weak D call TRBD2 (5 bases). The CDR3 loop spans 14 amino acids. Trimming took off 0 bases at V and 6 bases at J, with 10 bases between the two ends. Germline-derived CDR1 and CDR2 are SGDLS and YYNGEE. In nucleotides, the CDR3 is TGTGCCAGCAGCGTAGCGGGATGGTCCAATGAGCAGTTCTTC. Residues: CASSVAGWSNEQFF.

The gene calls are TRBV7-2 and TRBJ2-5, with a tentative D call TRBD2 (6 bases). Germline lookup yields CDR1 SGHTA and CDR2 FQGNSA. Trimming removed 0 bases at V and 6 bases at J, with 14 bases between. CDR3 length: 15 amino acids. Written as DNA, the CDR3 is TGTGCCAGCAGCTTAGCGATTACTAGCAGGAAGACCCAGTACTTC. Its protein is CASSLAITSRKTQYF.

The J gene is TRBJ1-5, the V gene TRBV2; no firm D call. V was cut by 5 bases and J by 5 bases, with 13 bases left in between. CDR3 length: 14 amino acids. Germline CDR1 is SNHLY and CDR2 is FYNNEI. CDR3 loop: CASSLRNWDQPQHF. The CDR3 nucleotides read TGTGCCAGCAGTTTGAGGAATTGGGATCAGCCCCAGCATTTT.

This rearrangement joins TRBV11-2 to TRBJ2-7, with TRBD2 identical over 9 bases. The V gene end was trimmed by 1 base and the J gene end by 4 bases; junction bases not matched to a gene: 5. Germline V gene lookup returns CDR1 SGHAT and CDR2 FQNNGV. The CDR3 is 15 amino acids. This CDR3 reads CASSLARTSVYEQYF. The CDR3 DNA reads as TGTGCCAGCAGCTTAGCTAGGACTAGCGTTTACGAGCAGTACTTC.